The sequence of this T cell receptor (beta chain) was determined in a study of T cells in localized non-small cell lung cancer. Sequenced by immunoSEQ multiplex PCR; TCRdb stores in-frame clones only, minus some. Among several thousand clones listed, around 90% were seen once. Germline CDR1 and CDR2: SGHRS and YFSETQ. The CDR3 loop spans 15 amino acids. The V end lost 1 base, the J end lost 3 bases, and 10 bases lay between the germline ends. The receptor was derived from an older male donor with stage II lung adenocarcinoma. V is TRBV5-1 and J is TRBJ2-2; D may be TRBD1 (5 bases). Sample: peripheral blood mononuclear cells, taken before any cancer treatment. CDR3 region: CASSLRQTDTGELFF. As DNA, the CDR3 is TGCGCCAGCAGCTTGAGGCAGACAGACACCGGGGAGCTGTTTTTT. Based on the CDR3 plus reference TRBV5-1 and TRBJ2-2, the full variable domain is KAGVTQTPRYLIKTRGQQVTLSCSPISGHRSVSWYQQTPGQGLQFLFEYFSETQRNKGNFPGRFSGRQFSNSRSEMNVSTLELGDSALYLCASSLRQTDTGELFFGEGSRLTVL.